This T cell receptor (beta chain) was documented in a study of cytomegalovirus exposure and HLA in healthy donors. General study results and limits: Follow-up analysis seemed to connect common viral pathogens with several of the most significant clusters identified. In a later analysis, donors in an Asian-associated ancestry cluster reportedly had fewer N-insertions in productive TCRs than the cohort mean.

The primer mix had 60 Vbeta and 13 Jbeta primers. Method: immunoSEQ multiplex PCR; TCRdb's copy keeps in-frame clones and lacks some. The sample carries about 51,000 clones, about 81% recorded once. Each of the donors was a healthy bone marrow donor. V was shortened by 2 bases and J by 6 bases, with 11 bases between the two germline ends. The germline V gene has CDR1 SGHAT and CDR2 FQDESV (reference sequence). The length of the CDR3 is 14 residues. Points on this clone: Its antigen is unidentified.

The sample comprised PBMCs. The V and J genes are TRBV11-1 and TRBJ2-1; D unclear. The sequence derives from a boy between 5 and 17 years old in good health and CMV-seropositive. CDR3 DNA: TGTGCCAGCAGCTTAAGGTCAAGGAGCAATGAGCAGTTCTTC. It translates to CASSLRSRSNEQFF.